The present TCR beta chain was sequenced within a study of T cells after yellow fever vaccination. This clonotype was detected ten times or more. CDR3 length: 15 amino acids. With 2 bases clipped from V and 7 bases from J, the junction kept 6 bases outside the gene matches. In TCRdb, the 5' RACE reads were re-called with MiXCR into one record per CDR3 protein. The sample lists hundreds of thousands of distinct CDR3 sequences, approximately 12% occurring once. This chain links TRBV12-3 or TRBV12-4 with TRBJ2-1; 9 nucleotides agree with TRBD2. The sequence was collected from a man under 40 who received the YFV17D yellow fever vaccine. Sequenced here: PBMCs, sampled on the day of the yellow fever booster vaccination. Here the CDR3 reads CASSLSSGSGNEQFF. As DNA, the CDR3 is TGTGCCAGCAGTTTAAGTAGCGGGAGTGGGAATGAGCAGTTCTTC.